This T cell receptor (beta chain) was retrieved from a study of somatic mutations in cytotoxic T cells in rheumatoid arthritis. Study overall: The flow sorting of some V beta antibody-stained T-cell populations reached nearly 100% purity, and the sorted populations included V beta1+ cells sequenced for TCRB. Regarding the study as a whole: The study found no significant difference in CD8+ T-cell clonality between rheumatoid arthritis patients and age-matched healthy controls. Within 8 of 65 patients, the single biggest CD8+ clone made up more than 20% of CD8+ cells.

About this clone itself: The antigen is not known. Its ends do not fully match the called genes, so a read error is possible.

Profiled with immunoSEQ multiplex PCR; TCRdb holds only in-frame clones, not every one. The sample consists of almost 20,000 clones, about four fifths of them appearing once. Germline CDR1 reads MNHEY; CDR2 reads SMNVEV (reference sequence). This CDR3 spans 15 amino acids. This TCR was sampled from a woman aged 50 to 60 in good health. The J gene is TRBJ2-2, the V gene TRBV27; D assignment may be TRBD1 or TRBD2 (5 bases each). Specimen: CD8+ T cells sorted from blood. The CDR3 is CASSLPDKWHRGAVF. The CDR3 DNA reads as TGTGCCAGCAGTCTACCGGACAAGTGGCACCGGGGAGCTGTTTTT.